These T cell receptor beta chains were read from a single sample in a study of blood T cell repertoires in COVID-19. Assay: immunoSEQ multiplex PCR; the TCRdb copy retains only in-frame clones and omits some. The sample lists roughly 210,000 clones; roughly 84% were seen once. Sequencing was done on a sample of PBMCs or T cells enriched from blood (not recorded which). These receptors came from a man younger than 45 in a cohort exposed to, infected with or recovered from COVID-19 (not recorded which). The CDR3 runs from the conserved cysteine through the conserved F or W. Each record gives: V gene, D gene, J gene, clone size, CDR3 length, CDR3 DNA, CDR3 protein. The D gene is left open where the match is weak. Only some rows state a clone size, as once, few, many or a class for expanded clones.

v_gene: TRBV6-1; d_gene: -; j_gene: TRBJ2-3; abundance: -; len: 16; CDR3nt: TGTGCCAGCAGTGAAAGAGGCGGGGAACGCACAGATACGCAGTATTTT; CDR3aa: CASSERGGERTDTQYF
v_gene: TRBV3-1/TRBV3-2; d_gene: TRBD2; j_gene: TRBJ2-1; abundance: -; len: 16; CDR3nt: TGTGCCAGCATCGAGACTAGCGGGAGGTCTCACAATGAGCAGTTCTTC; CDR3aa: CASIETSGRSHNEQFF
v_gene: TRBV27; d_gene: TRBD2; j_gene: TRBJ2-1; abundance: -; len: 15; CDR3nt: TGTGCCAGCAGTTTACCTAGCGGGACTGGTAATGAGCAGTTCTTC; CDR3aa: CASSLPSGTGNEQFF
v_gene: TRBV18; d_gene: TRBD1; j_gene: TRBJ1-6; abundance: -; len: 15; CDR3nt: TGTGCCAGCTCACCTCGACAGGGTAATAATTCACCCCTCCACTTT; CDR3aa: CASSPRQGNNSPLHF
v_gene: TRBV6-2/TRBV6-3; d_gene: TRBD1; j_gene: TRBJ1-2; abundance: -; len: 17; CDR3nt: TGTGCCAGCAGTTACTCGGGACAGAGTTTTTATATCTATGGCTACACCTTC; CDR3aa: CASSYSGQSFYIYGYTF
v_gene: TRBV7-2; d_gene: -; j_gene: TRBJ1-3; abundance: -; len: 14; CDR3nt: TGTGCCAGCAGCCAGACAGTGGCTGGAAACACCATATATTTT; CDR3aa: CASSQTVAGNTIYF
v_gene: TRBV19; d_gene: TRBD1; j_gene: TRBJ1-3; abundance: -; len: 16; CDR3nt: TGTGCCAGCCGGGACAGGGCCCAATCCTCTGGAAACACCATATATTTT; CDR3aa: CASRDRAQSSGNTIYF
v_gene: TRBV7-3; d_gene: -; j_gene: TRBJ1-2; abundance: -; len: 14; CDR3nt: TGTGCCAGCAGCTTAATACCGAGTGTGGATGGCTACACCTTC; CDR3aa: CASSLIPSVDGYTF
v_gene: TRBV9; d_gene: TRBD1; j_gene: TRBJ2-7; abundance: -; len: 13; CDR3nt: TGTGCCAGCAGCGTCACAGGGGGGTACGAGCAGTACTTC; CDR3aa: CASSVTGGYEQYF
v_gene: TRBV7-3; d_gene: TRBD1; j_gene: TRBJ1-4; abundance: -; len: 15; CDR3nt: TGTGCCAGCAGACCAACAGGGGGTCTAAATGAAAAACTGTTTTTT; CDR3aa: CASRPTGGLNEKLFF
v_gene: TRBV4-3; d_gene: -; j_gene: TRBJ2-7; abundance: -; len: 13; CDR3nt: TGCGCCAGCAGCCAAGATAGCTCCTACGAGCAGTACTTC; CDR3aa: CASSQDSSYEQYF
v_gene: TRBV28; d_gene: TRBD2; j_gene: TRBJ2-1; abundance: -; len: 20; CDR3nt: TGTGCCAGCAGCTCAAACAGGGATCCCCTCCTAGCGGGAGCATACAATGAGCAGTTCTTC; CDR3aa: CASSSNRDPLLAGAYNEQFF
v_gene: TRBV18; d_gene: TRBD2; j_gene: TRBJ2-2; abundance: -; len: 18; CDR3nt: TGTGCCAGCTCACATAGGGGCACAGCGGGAGCGAACACCGGGGAGCTGTTTTTT; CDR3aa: CASSHRGTAGANTGELFF
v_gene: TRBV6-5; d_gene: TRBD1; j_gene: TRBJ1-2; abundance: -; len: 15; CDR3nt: TGTGCCAGCAGTTTATGGGACAGGGGGGCGGATGGCTACACCTTC; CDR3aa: CASSLWDRGADGYTF
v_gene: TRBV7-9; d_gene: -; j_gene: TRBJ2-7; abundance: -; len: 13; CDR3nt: TGTGCTATAACTGCTGGGACACCCTACGAGCAGTACTTC; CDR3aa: CAITAGTPYEQYF
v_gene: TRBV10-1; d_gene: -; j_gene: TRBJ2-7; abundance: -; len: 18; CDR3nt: TGCGCCAGCAGTGAGTCGATTAGCGCCAAGAAAGGATCCTACGAGCAGTACTTC; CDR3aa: CASSESISAKKGSYEQYF
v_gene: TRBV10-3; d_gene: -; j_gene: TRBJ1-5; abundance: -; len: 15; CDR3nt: TGTGCCATCAGTGAGGTCCCGGGGGTCGATCAGCCCCAGCATTTT; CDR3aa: CAISEVPGVDQPQHF
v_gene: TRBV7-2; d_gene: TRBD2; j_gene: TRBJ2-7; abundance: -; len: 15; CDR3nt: TGTGCCAGCAGCTTAGGGCCAGCGGGAGTCCACGAGCAGTACTTC; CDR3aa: CASSLGPAGVHEQYF
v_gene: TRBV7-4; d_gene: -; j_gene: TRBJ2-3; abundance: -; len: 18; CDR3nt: TGTGCCAGCAGCTTAGTGGTCCGTGGGAGCGGGAGCACAGATACGCAGTATTTT; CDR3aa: CASSLVVRGSGSTDTQYF
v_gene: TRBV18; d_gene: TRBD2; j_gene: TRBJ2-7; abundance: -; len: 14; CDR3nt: TGTGCCAGCTCACCTAACCTAGCGGGAGACGAGCAGTACTTC; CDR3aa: CASSPNLAGDEQYF
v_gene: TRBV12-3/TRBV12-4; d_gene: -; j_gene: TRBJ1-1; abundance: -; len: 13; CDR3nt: TGTGCCAGCAGCATGCGGTTTCCCACTGAAGCTTTCTTT; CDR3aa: CASSMRFPTEAFF
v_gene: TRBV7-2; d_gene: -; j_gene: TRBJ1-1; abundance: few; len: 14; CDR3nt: TGTGCCAGCAGCCCACAGGCCCTGAACACTGAAGCTTTCTTT; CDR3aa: CASSPQALNTEAFF
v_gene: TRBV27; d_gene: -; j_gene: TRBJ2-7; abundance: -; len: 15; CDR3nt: TGTGCCAGCAGTGCCCGGGACTTAATCCCCTACGAGCAGTACTTC; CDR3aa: CASSARDLIPYEQYF